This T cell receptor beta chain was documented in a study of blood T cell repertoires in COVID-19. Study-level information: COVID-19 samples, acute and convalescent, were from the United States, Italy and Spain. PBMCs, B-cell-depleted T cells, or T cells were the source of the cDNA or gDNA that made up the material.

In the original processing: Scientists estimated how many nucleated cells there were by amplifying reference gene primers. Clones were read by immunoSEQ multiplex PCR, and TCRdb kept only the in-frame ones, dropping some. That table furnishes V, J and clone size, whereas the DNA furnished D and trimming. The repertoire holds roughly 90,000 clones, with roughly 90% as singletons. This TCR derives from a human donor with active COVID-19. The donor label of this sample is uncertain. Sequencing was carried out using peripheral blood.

The CDR3 spells CASSYGDGGNTGELFF. CDR3 nucleotide sequence: TGTGCCAGCAGTTACGGAGATGGGGGCAACACCGGGGAGCTGTTTTTT. The chain links TRBV6-2 or TRBV6-3 to TRBJ2-2, with a weak D call TRBD1 (6 bases). V lost 2 bases and J 2 bases, leaving 12 bases between the germline ends. The CDR3 contains 16 residues. Germline loops: CDR1 MNHEY, CDR2 SVGEGT.